The present entry profiles one T cell receptor beta chain with its context. The antigen remains undetermined. This sample stems from a study of regulatory T cells in long-lasting Graves disease. This sample's time point: newly diagnosed GD, antithyroid drugs for less than 3 months. PBMCs provided the RNA from which the TCR library was made. Diagnosis followed American Thyroid Association guidelines for Graves' disease. Investigators prepared the TCR beta libraries by applying iRepertoire HTBI primers and Arm-PCR of CDR3 regions. MiXCR, applied by TCRdb to the multiplex PCR reads, yields one record per CDR3 protein. The table records about half a million distinct CDR3 sequences, approximately 12% of them present only once. Looked up from germline, CDR1 is SGDLS and CDR2 is YYNGEE. V shed 0 bases and J 13 bases; nucleotides not matched to a gene: 5. The length of the CDR3 is 14 residues. Notes on the study in general: Lower TCR diversity was seen in persistent Graves' patients than in newly diagnosed ones. There was favoring of TRBV28, TRBJ1-2 and TRBJ2-5 in persistent disease.

These same data were also listed under a study on T cells in Graves' hyperthyroidism and ophthalmopathy. Per that paper: Blood held most thyroid clonotypes expanded above 0.001 frequency.

The V call is TRBV9, the J call TRBJ2-4; the match to TRBD1 covers 12 bases. This TCR was recovered from a young woman with Graves disease. This material consisted of peripheral blood mononuclear cells (PBMCs), taken at new diagnosis, from a patient treated with antithyroid drugs. The CDR3, as DNA: TGTGCCAGCAGCGTAGCGGGACAGGGGGCGCGGCAGTACTTC. Its translation is CASSVAGQGARQYF. The full variable domain, rest sourced from reference TRBV9 and TRBJ2-4, is DSGVTQTPKHLITATGQRVTLRCSPRSGDLSVYWYQQSLDQGLQFLIQYYNGEERAKGNILERFSAQQFPDLHSELNLSSLELGDSALYFCASSVAGQGARQYFGAGTRLSVL.